This T cell receptor beta chain was obtained from a study of cytomegalovirus exposure and HLA in healthy donors. Findings of the study overall: A later analysis reportedly identified an Asian-associated ancestry cluster as carrying fewer N-insertions than the roughly 670-donor mean.

The PCR contained 60 Vbeta and 13 Jbeta primers. Assay: immunoSEQ multiplex PCR; the TCRdb copy retains only in-frame clones and omits some. The sample has around 160,000 clones; roughly 74% are singletons. Comments on this clone: Its target is unknown.

The receptor's source is a male donor in good health and CMV-seronegative. The sample was PBMCs.

The CDR3 here is CASSSQGTSGNTIYF. CDR3 coding DNA: TGCGCCAGCAGCTCACAGGGTACTTCTGGAAACACCATATATTTT. This chain links TRBV5-1 with TRBJ1-3; TRBD1 might be the D (6 bases). Between the trimmed V and J ends, which lost 3 bases and 1 base, there was a span of 11 bases. Germline V lookup: CDR1 SGHRS, CDR2 YFSETQ. The CDR3 is made up of 15 amino acids.